This T cell receptor beta chain is from a study of blood T cell repertoires in COVID-19. Study summary: The study drew acute and convalescent COVID-19 samples from the United States, Italy and Spain.

Authors' data handling: The authors estimated nucleated cell counts from reference gene primer amplification. The method was immunoSEQ multiplex PCR; TCRdb's version includes in-frame clones alone and lacks a portion of them. Clone size and the V and J calls come from that table; the DNA yielded D and trimming. The repertoire holds 95,000 to 120,000 clones, with less than 75% as singletons. The sample was peripheral blood. This TCR came from a middle-aged woman with acute or convalescent COVID-19.

For the CDR3, the DNA is TGTGCCAGCAGCTTTCAGACAGGAACCTATGGCTACACCTTC. As protein: CASSFQTGTYGYTF. V is TRBV11-2 and J is TRBJ1-2; possibly TRBD1 for D (6 bases). This CDR3 has 14 residues. Germline V gene lookup returns CDR1 SGHAT and CDR2 FQNNGV. V lost 3 bases and J 4 bases, leaving 12 bases between the germline ends.